The rows below give T cell receptor beta chains drawn from one sample of a study of cytomegalovirus exposure and HLA in healthy donors. Sequencing used immunoSEQ multiplex PCR; TCRdb keeps in-frame clones, though not all of them. Of about 100,000 clones in the sample, roughly 88% were seen once. Sequencing was performed on PBMCs. The source is a woman aged 18-35 years in good health and CMV-seronegative. Both conserved end residues are part of each CDR3. The D gene is left open where the match is weak. Size values are once, few and many counts, or a class for expanded clones, and some rows have none.

>NA|TRBJ1-1|NA|TRBV10-3
TGTGCCATCAGCCCCAGGGTGGGGACTGAAGCTTTCTTT
CAISPRVGTEAFF
>NA|TRBJ2-7|TRBD2|TRBV19
TGTGCCAGTAGTATAGGATGGCTAGCGGAGTCCTACGAGCAGTACTTC
CASSIGWLAESYEQYF
>NA|TRBJ1-1|TRBD1|TRBV7-3
TGTGCCAGCAGCCCAGGGGGTCCCGCTGAAGCTTTCTTT
CASSPGGPAEAFF
>NA|TRBJ2-2|TRBD2|TRBV7-9
TGTGCCAGCAGATCTACGATAGCGGGGGTGAACACCGGGGAGCTGTTTTTT
CASRSTIAGVNTGELFF
>NA|TRBJ2-7|TRBD1|TRBV10-3
TGTGCCATCTACCGGGACAGGGTGTGCGAGCAGTACTTC
CAIYRDRVCEQYF
>NA|TRBJ2-5|TRBD1|TRBV28
TGTGCCAGCAATCCGGGACAGGGGGCTGAAGAGACCCAGTACTTC
CASNPGQGAEETQYF
>NA|TRBJ1-4|NA|TRBV5-1
TGCGCCAGCAGCTTGGAGGGGAAAACTAATGAAAAACTGTTTTTT
CASSLEGKTNEKLFF
>NA|TRBJ1-1|NA|TRBV7-8
TGTGCCAGCAGCGCCTTAAGGGGGGGAGGCACTGAAGCTTTCTTT
CASSALRGGGTEAFF
>few|TRBJ2-2|NA|TRBV6-4
TGTGCCAGCAGTGAAGCCGTCGACAGCACCGGGGAGCTGTTTTTT
CASSEAVDSTGELFF
>NA|TRBJ1-5|NA|TRBV19
TGTGCCAGTAGTATGCTACTTTCCCCCCAGCATTTT
CASSMLLSPQHF
>NA|TRBJ2-1|TRBD1|TRBV2
TGTGCCAGCAATAAAGAGACAGGGCGGTACAATGAGCAGTTCTTC
CASNKETGRYNEQFF
>NA|TRBJ1-1|TRBD1|TRBV2
TGTGCCAGCTCGAAGGACAGGGGGGACACTGAAGCTTTCTTT
CASSKDRGDTEAFF
>NA|TRBJ2-7|NA|TRBV27
TGTGCCAGCAGTCACCGAGACTCAGGGGCAGAAGCCTACGAGCAGTACTTC
CASSHRDSGAEAYEQYF
>NA|TRBJ2-5|NA|TRBV5-1
TGCGCCAGCAGCTTGTTCCAGGAGACCCAGTACTTC
CASSLFQETQYF
>NA|TRBJ2-7|TRBD1|TRBV5-4
TGTGCCAGCAGCGGGAGTCGGACAGGGGGCCGCAACGAGCAGTACTTC
CASSGSRTGGRNEQYF
>NA|TRBJ2-5|TRBD2|TRBV7-9
TGTGCCAGCAGCTTAGCCAGGACTAGCGGGGGTCGGGAGACCCAGTACTTC
CASSLARTSGGRETQYF
>NA|TRBJ2-7|TRBD2|TRBV9
TGTGCCAGCAGCGTCGCTAGCGGAGGGTCCTACGAGCAGTACTTC
CASSVASGGSYEQYF
>NA|TRBJ2-7|NA|TRBV7-2
TGTGCCAGCAGCCAGACTAGAGGACGGGTTGACGAGCAGTACTTC
CASSQTRGRVDEQYF
>NA|TRBJ2-1|TRBD1|TRBV27
TGTGCCAGCAGTTCACCGGGACAGGCTTTCAATGAGCAGTTCTTC
CASSSPGQAFNEQFF
>NA|TRBJ1-4|TRBD1|TRBV6-8
TGTGCCAGCAGTTTATCGGACAGGGCAACTAATGAAAAACTGTTTTTT
CASSLSDRATNEKLFF
>few|TRBJ2-7|TRBD2|TRBV6-6
TGTGCCAGCAGTTTCGGTAGCGGGCGCGGGGATTACGAGCAGTACTTC
CASSFGSGRGDYEQYF
>NA|TRBJ2-1|TRBD2|TRBV11-2
TGTGCCAGCAGAGACCTTCGGACTAGCGGGGGCCCTTACAATGAGCAGTTCTTC
CASRDLRTSGGPYNEQFF
>few|TRBJ1-1|NA|TRBV5-1
TGCGCCAGCAGCTTGGCGGGGATGAACACTGAAGCTTTCTTT
CASSLAGMNTEAFF
>NA|TRBJ1-1|TRBD1|TRBV27
TGTGCCAGCAGTGCCCGACAGGGAGTGCGCACTGAAGCTTTCTTT
CASSARQGVRTEAFF
>NA|TRBJ1-2|NA|TRBV4-3
TGCGCCAGCAGCCAAGTAAGAGGGGGAGACTATGGCTACACCTTC
CASSQVRGGDYGYTF
>NA|TRBJ2-7|NA|TRBV30
TGTGCCTGGAGTGTTCGAGGAGAGCAGTACTTC
CAWSVRGEQYF